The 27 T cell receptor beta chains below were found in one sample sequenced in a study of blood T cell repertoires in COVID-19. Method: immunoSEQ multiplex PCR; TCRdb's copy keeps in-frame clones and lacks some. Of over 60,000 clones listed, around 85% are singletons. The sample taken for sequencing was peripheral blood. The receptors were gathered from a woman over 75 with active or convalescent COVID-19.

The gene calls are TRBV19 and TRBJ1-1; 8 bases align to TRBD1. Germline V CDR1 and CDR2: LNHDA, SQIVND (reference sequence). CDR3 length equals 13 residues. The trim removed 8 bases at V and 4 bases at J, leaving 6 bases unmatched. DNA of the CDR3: TGTGCCAGTTCAGGGGGCCTCGGCACTGAAGCTTTCTTT. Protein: CASSGGLGTEAFF.

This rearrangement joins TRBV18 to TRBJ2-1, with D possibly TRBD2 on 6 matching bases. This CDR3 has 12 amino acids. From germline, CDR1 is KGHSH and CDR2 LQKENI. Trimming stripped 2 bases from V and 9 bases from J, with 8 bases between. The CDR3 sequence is CASSPGGGEQFF. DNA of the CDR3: TGTGCCAGCTCACCAGGGGGAGGTGAGCAGTTCTTC.

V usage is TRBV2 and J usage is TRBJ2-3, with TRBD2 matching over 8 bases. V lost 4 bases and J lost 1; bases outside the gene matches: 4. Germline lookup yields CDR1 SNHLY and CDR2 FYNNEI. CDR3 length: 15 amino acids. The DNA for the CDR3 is TGTGCCAGCAGTGGTAGCGGGACTGGCACAGATACGCAGTATTTT. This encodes CASSGSGTGTDTQYF.

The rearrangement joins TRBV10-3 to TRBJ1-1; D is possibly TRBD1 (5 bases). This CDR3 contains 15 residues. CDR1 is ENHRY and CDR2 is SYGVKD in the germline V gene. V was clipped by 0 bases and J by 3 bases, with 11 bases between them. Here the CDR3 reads CAISESRGVDTEAFF. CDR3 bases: TGTGCCATCAGTGAGTCTCGGGGGGTGGACACTGAAGCTTTCTTT.

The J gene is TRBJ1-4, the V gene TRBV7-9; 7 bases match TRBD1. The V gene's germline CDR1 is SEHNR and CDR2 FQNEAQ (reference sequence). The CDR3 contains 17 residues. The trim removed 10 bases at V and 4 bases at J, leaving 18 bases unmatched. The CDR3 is CAIQGTAAPRGNEKLFF. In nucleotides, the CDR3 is TGTGCCATACAAGGGACAGCCGCTCCCCGGGGTAATGAAAAACTGTTTTTT.

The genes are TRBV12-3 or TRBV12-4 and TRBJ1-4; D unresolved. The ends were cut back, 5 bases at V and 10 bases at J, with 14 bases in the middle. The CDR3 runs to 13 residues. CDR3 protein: CASSPTGSPKLFF. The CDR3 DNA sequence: TGTGCCAGCAGTCCGACTGGGTCCCCAAAACTGTTTTTT.

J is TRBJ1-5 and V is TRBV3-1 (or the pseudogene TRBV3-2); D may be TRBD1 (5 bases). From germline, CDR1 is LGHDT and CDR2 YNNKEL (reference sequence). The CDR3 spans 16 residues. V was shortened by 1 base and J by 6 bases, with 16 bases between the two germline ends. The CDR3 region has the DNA TGTGCCAGCAGCCAAGGGGGATCAGGGCCGAGTCAGCCCCAGCATTTT. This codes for CASSQGGSGPSQPQHF.

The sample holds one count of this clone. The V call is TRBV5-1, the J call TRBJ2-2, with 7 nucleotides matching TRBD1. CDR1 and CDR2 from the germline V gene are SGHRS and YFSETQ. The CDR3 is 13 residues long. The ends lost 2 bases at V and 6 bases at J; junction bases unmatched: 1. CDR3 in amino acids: CASSLQGSGELFF. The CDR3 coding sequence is TGCGCCAGCAGCTTACAGGGGTCCGGGGAGCTGTTTTTT.

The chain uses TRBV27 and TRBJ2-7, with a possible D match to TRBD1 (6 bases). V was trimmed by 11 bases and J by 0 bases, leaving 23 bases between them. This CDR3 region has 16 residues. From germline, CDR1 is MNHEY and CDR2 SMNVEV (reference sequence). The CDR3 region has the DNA TGTGCCGGCAAGTTCCCGGGACACAAAACCTCCTACGAGCAGTACTTC. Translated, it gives CAGKFPGHKTSYEQYF.

The CDR3 nucleotides read TGTGCCAGCAGCCCAGGGGTAGGGCTATCCTACAATGAGCAGTTCTTC. Translating it yields CASSPGVGLSYNEQFF. V and J are TRBV7-3 and TRBJ2-1, with D perhaps TRBD1 (6 bases). Germline values: CDR1 SGHTA, CDR2 FQGTGA. Trimming removed 5 bases at V and 1 base at J, with 15 bases between. The CDR3 extends over 16 amino acids.

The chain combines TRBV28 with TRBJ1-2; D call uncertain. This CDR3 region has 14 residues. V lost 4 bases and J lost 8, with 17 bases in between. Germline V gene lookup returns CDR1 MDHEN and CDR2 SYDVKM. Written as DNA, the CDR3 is TGTGCCAGCAGTTCCCGGCATTTGGGCGCGGGCTACACCTTC. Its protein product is CASSSRHLGAGYTF.

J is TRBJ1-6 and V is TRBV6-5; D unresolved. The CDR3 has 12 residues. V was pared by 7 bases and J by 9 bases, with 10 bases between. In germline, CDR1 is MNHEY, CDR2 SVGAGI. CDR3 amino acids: CASMKSGSPLHF. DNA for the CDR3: TGTGCCAGCATGAAAAGCGGTTCACCCCTCCACTTT.

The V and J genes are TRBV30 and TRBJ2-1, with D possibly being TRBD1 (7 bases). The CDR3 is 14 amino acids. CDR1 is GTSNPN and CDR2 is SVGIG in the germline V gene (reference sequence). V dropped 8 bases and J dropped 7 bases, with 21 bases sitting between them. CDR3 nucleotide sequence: TGTGCCCTTGAGGAGGGGGCGCTGGGGAATGAGCAGTTCTTC. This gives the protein CALEEGALGNEQFF.

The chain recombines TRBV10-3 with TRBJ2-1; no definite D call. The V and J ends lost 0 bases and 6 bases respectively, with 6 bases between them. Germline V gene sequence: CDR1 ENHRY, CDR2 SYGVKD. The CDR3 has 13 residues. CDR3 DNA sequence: TGTGCCATCAGTGAGTCTGACTCCAATGAGCAGTTCTTC. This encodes CAISESDSNEQFF.

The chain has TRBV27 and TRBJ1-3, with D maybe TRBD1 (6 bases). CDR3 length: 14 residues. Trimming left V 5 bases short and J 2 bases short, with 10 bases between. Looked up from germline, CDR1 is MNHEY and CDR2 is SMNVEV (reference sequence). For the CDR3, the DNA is TGTGCCAGCAGTCGAGCAGGGGCTGGAAACACCATATATTTT. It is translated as CASSRAGAGNTIYF.

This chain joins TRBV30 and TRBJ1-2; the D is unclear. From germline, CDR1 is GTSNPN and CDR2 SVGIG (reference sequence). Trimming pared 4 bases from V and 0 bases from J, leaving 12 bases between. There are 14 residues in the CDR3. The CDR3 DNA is TGTGCCTGGACATACAGCTTACCTAACTATGGCTACACCTTC. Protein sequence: CAWTYSLPNYGYTF.

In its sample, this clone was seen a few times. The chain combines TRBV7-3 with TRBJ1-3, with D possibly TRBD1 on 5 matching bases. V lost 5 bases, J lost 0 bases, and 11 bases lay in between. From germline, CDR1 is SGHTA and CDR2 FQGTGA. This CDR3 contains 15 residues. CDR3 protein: CASSPDSSSGNTIYF. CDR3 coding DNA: TGTGCCAGCAGCCCCGACAGTAGCTCTGGAAACACCATATATTTT.

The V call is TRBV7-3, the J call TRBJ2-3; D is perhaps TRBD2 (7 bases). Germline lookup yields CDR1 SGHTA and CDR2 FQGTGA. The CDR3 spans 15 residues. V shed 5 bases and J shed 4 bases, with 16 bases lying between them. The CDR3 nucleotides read TGTGCCAGCAGCCAAATACGGGGGGCGCCAGATACGCAGTATTTT. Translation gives CASSQIRGAPDTQYF. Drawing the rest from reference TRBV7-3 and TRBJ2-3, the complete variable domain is GAGVSQTPSNKVTEKGKYVELRCDPISGHTALYWYRQSLGQGPEFLIYFQGTGAADDSGLPNDRFFAVRPEGSVSTLKIQRTERGDSAVYLCASSQIRGAPDTQYFGPGTRLTVL.

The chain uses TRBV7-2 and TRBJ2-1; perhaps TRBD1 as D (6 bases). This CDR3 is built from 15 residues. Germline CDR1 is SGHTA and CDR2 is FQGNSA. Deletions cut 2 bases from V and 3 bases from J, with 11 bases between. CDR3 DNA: TGTGCCAGCAGCTTACCGGGACACCACTACAATGAGCAGTTCTTC. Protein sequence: CASSLPGHHYNEQFF.

CDR3 protein: CASSLAQGPYGYTF. For the CDR3, the DNA is TGTGCCAGCAGCTTAGCACAGGGGCCCTATGGCTACACCTTC. The rearrangement uses TRBV7-9 and TRBJ1-2, with 7 bases that match TRBD1. Germline V gene lookup returns CDR1 SEHNR and CDR2 FQNEAQ (reference sequence). The CDR3 contains 14 residues. Trimming cost V 0 bases and J 4 bases; bases outside gene matches: 2.

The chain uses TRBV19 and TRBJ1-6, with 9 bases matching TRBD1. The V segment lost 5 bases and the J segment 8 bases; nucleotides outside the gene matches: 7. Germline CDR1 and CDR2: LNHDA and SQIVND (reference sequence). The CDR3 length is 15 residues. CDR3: CASSLTGGSDSPLHF. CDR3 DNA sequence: TGTGCCAGTAGTCTGACAGGGGGTTCGGATTCACCCCTCCACTTT.

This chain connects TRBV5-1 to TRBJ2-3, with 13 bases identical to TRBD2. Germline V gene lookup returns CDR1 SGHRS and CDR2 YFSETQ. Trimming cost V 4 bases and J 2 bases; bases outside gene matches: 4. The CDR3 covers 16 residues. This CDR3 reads CASSPGTSGNTDTQYF. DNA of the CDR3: TGCGCCAGCAGCCCGGGGACTAGCGGGAACACAGATACGCAGTATTTT. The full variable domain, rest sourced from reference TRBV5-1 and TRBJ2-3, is KAGVTQTPRYLIKTRGQQVTLSCSPISGHRSVSWYQQTPGQGLQFLFEYFSETQRNKGNFPGRFSGRQFSNSRSEMNVSTLELGDSALYLCASSPGTSGNTDTQYFGPGTRLTVL.

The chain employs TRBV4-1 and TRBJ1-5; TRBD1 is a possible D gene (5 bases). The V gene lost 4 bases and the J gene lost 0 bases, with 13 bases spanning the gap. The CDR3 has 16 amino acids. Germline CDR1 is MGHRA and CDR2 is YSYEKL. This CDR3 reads CASSREGRYSNQPQHF. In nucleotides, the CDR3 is TGCGCCAGCAGCCGGGAGGGACGATATAGCAATCAGCCCCAGCATTTT.

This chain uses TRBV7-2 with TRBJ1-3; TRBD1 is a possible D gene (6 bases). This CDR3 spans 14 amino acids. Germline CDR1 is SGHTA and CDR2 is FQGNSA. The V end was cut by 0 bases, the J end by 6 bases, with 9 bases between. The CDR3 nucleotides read TGTGCCAGCAGCTTAGCTGCAGGGGCAAACACCATATATTTT. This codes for CASSLAAGANTIYF. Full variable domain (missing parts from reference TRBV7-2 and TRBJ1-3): GAGVSQSPSNKVTEKGKDVELRCDPISGHTALYWYRQSLGQGLEFLIYFQGNSAPDKSGLPSDRFSAERTGGSVSTLTIQRTQQEDSAVYLCASSLAAGANTIYFGEGSWLTVV.

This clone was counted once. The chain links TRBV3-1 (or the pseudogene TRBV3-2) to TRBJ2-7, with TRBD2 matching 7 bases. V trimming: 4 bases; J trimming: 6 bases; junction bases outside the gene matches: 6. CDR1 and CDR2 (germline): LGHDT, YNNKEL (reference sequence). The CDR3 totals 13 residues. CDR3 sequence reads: CASSRGGFTEQYF. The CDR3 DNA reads TGTGCCAGCAGCCGGGGGGGGTTCACCGAGCAGTACTTC.

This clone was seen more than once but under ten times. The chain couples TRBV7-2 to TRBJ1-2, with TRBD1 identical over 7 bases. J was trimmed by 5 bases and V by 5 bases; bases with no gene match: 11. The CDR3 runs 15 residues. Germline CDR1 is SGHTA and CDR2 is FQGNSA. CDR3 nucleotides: TGTGCCAGCAGCCAGCTCCCGACAGGGAGGTATGGCTACACCTTC. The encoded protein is CASSQLPTGRYGYTF.

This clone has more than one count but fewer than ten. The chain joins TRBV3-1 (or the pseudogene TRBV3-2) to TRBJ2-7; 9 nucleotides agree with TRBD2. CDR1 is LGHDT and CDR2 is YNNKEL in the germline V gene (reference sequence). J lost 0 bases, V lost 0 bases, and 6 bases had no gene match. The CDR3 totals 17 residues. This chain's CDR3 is CASSQDIAGGLSYEQYF. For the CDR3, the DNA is TGTGCCAGCAGCCAAGATATCGCGGGGGGGCTCTCCTACGAGCAGTACTTC.